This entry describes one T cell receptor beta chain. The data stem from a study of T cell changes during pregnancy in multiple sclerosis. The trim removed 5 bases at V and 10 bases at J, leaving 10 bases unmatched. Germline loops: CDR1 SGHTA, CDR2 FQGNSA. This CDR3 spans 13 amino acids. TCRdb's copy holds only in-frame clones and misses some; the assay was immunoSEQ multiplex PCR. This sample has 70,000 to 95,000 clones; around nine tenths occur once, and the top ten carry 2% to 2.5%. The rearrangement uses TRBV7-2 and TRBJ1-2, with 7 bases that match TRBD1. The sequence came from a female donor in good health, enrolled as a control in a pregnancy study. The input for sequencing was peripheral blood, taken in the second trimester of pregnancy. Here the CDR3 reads CASSRQGFLDYTF. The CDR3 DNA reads TGTGCCAGCAGCCGACAGGGTTTTCTGGACTACACCTTC. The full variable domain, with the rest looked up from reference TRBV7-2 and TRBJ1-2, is GAGVSQSPSNKVTEKGKDVELRCDPISGHTALYWYRQSLGQGLEFLIYFQGNSAPDKSGLPSDRFSAERTGGSVSTLTIQRTQQEDSAVYLCASSRQGFLDYTFGSGTRLTVV.